The present entry profiles one T cell receptor (beta chain) with its context. Its antigen remains unidentified. After removal of 2 bases from V and 3 bases from J, the junction contained 4 bases not matched to a gene. Germline CDR1 is MDHEN and CDR2 is SYDVKM. This CDR3 comprises 15 residues. The method was immunoSEQ multiplex PCR; TCRdb's version includes in-frame clones alone and lacks a portion of them. The repertoire includes 850,000 to 1,100,000 clones, 77% of them detected once, and roughly 0.83% sits in the top ten. A CD45RA-negative memory subset and a CD45RA+ naive subset were separated from the CD4+ cells. This sample was included in a study of shared clonotypes between healthy human individuals. Study-level background: Used for every donor were three CD4 naive, three CD4 memory, two CD8 naive and one CD8 memory plate. Findings and caveats of the study: What naive subsets generally showed was a larger estimated richness than memory subsets showed. Clonotypes shared by all four sorted-subset donors had higher generation probabilities than non-shared clonotypes.

This sequence was found in a man between 18 and 29 years old in good health. Some clones in this sample may be carry-over from other donors' samples. Sequenced sample: memory CD4+ T cells from PBMCs. The subset is: CD45RA-negative fraction. The chain uses TRBV28 and TRBJ2-7; 10 bases match TRBD2. CDR3 region: CASSLQLAGIYEQYF. The CDR3 DNA reads as TGTGCCAGCAGTTTACAACTAGCGGGAATCTACGAGCAGTACTTC.